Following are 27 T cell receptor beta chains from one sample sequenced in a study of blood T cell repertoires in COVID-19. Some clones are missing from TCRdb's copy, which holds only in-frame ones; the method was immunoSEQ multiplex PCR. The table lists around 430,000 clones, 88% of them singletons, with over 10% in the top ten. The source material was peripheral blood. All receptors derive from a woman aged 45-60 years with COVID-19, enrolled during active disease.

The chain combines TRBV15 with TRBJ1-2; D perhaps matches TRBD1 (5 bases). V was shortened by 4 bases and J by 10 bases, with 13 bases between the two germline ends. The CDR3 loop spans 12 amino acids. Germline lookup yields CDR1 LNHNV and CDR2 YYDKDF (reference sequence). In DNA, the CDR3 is TGTGCCACCAGCACCCGGACATTTGACTACACCTTC. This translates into CATSTRTFDYTF.

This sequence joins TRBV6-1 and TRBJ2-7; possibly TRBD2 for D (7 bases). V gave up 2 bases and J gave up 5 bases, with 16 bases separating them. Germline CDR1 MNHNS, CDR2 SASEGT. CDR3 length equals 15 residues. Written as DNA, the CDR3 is TGTGCCAGCAGTGAACCTCTGGGGGGGCGCGACGAGCAGTACTTC. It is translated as CASSEPLGGRDEQYF.

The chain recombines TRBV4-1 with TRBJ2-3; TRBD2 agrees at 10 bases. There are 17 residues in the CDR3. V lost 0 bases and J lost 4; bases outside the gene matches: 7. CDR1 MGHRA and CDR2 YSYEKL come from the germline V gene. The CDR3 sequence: CASSQDFGTSVADTQYF. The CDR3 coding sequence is TGCGCCAGCAGCCAAGATTTCGGGACTAGCGTTGCAGATACGCAGTATTTT.

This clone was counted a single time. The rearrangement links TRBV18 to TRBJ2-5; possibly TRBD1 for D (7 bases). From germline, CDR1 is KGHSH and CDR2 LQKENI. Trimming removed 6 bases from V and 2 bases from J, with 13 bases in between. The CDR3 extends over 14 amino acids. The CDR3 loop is CASSAGQNQETQYF. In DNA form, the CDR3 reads TGTGCCAGCTCCGCGGGACAGAATCAAGAGACCCAGTACTTC.

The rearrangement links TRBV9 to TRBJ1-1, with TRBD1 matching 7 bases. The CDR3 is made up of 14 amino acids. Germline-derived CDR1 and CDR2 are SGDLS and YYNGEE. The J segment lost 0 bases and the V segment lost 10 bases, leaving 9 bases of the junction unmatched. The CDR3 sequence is CASGQGDMNTEAFF. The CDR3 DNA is TGTGCCTCCGGGCAGGGGGATATGAACACTGAAGCTTTCTTT.

DNA for the CDR3: TGCGCCAGCAGCTTGGGACTAGCGGGGGGCCGAGGTTTGGCAGATACGCAGTATTTT. Translation gives CASSLGLAGGRGLADTQYF. V gene TRBV5-1 combines with J gene TRBJ2-3, with TRBD2 matching 13 bases. The V gene's germline CDR1 is SGHRS and CDR2 YFSETQ. The CDR3 has 19 residues. V trimming: 0 bases; J trimming: 4 bases; junction bases outside the gene matches: 11.

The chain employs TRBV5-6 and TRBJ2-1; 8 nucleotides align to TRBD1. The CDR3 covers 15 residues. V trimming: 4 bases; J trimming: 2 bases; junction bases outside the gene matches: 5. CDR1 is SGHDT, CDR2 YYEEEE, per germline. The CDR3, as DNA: TGTGCCAGCAGCCAGTCAGGGGGCGCCTACAATGAGCAGTTCTTC. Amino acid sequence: CASSQSGGAYNEQFF.

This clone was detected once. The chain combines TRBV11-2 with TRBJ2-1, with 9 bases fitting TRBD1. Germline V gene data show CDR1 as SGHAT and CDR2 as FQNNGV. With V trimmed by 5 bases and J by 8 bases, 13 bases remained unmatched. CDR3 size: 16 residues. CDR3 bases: TGTGCCAGCAGCCCAACCTGGGGACAGGGAGGAGATGAGCAGTTCTTC. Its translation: CASSPTWGQGGDEQFF.

CDR3 nucleotides: TGTGCCATCAGTGAACCTCGACAGGGGAATGAAAAACTGTTTTTT. This sequence encodes CAISEPRQGNEKLFF. The rearrangement uses TRBV10-3 and TRBJ1-4, with 8 bases that match TRBD1. The length of the CDR3 is 15 residues. V was clipped by 3 bases and J by 5 bases; unmatched bases: 5. Germline values: CDR1 ENHRY, CDR2 SYGVKD.

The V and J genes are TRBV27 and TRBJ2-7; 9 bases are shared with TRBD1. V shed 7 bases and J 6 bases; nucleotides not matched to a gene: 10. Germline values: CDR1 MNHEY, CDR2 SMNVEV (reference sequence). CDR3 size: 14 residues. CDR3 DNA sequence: TGTGCCAGCACTCAGGACAGGGGCAGCGGCGAGCAGTACTTC. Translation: CASTQDRGSGEQYF.

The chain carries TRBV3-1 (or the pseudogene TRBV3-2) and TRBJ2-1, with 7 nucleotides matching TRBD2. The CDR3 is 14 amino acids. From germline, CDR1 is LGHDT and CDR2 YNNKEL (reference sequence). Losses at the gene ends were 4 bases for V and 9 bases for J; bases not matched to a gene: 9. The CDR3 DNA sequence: TGTGCCAGCAGCCCCCGGAGGGACTACCGTGAGCAGTTCTTC. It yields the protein CASSPRRDYREQFF.

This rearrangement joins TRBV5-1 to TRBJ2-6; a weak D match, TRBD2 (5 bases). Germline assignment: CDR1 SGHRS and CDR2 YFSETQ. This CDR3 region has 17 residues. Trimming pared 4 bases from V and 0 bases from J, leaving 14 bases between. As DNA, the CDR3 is TGCGCCAGCAGCGCGCAAACCGGGGACTCTGGGGCCAACGTCCTGACTTTC. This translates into CASSAQTGDSGANVLTF.

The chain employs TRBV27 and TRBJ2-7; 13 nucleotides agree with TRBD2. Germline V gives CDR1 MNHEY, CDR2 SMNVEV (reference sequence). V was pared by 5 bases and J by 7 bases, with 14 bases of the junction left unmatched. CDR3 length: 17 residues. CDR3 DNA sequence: TGTGCCAGCAGTCCACGGACTAGCGGGGGCCTATCTTGGGAGCAGTACTTC. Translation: CASSPRTSGGLSWEQYF.

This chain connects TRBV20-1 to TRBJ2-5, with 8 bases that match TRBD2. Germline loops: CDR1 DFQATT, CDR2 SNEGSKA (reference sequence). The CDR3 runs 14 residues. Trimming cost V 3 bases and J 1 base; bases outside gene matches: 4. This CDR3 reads CSASVSGVQETQYF. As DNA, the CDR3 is TGCAGTGCTAGTGTTAGCGGGGTCCAAGAGACCCAGTACTTC.

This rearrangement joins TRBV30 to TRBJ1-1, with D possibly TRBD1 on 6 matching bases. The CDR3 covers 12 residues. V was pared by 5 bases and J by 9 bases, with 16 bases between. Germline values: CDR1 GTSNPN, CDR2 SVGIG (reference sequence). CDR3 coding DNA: TGTGCCTGGTGGAATCAGGGGTCGAAAGCTTTCTTT. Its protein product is CAWWNQGSKAFF.

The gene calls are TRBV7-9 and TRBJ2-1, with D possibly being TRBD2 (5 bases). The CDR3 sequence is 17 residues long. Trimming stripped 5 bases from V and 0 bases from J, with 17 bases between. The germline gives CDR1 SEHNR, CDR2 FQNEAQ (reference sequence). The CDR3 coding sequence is TGTGCCAGCAGCCCAGCCCAGAGGGCCAGCTCCTACAATGAGCAGTTCTTC. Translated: CASSPAQRASSYNEQFF.

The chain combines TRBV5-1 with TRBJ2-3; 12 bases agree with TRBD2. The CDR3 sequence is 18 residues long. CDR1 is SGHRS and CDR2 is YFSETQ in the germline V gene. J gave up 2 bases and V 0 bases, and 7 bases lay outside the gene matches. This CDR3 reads CASSLGLAGGPHTDTQYF. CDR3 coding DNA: TGCGCCAGCAGCTTGGGGCTAGCGGGGGGGCCGCACACAGATACGCAGTATTTT.

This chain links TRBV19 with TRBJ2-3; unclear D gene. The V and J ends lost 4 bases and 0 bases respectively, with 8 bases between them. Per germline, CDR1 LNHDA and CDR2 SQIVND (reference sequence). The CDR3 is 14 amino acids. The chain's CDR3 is CASSTQISTDTQYF. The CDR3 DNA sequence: TGTGCCAGTAGTACCCAGATTAGCACAGATACGCAGTATTTT.

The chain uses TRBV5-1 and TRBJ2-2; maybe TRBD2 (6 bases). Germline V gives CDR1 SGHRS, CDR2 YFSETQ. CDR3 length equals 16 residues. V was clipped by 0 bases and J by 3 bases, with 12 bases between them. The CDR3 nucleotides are TGCGCCAGCAGCTTGGCGGCGGGACGTTACACCGGGGAGCTGTTTTTT. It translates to CASSLAAGRYTGELFF.

In DNA form, the CDR3 reads TGTGCCAGCAGTTTGTACACACCGGGGACCGGGGAGCTGTTTTTT. Its translation is CASSLYTPGTGELFF. V usage is TRBV6-5 and J usage is TRBJ2-2, with D perhaps TRBD2 (5 bases). V was clipped by 4 bases and J by 5 bases, with 14 bases between them. This CDR3 spans 15 amino acids. In germline, CDR1 is MNHEY, CDR2 SVGAGI.

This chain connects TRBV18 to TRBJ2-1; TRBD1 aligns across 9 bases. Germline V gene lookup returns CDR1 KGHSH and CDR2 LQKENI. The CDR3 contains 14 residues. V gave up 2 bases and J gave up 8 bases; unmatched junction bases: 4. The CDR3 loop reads CASSPGTGMDEQFF. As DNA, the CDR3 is TGTGCCAGCTCACCAGGGACAGGGATGGATGAGCAGTTCTTC.

CDR3 loop: CASSLGTGGFADTQYF. The CDR3 nucleotides are TGCGCCAGCAGCCTGGGGACAGGGGGCTTTGCAGATACGCAGTATTTT. The chain links TRBV5-1 to TRBJ2-3; TRBD1 matches 12 bases. The CDR3 loop spans 16 amino acids. CDR1 and CDR2 from the germline V gene are SGHRS and YFSETQ. Trimming cost V 4 bases and J 4 bases; bases outside gene matches: 7.

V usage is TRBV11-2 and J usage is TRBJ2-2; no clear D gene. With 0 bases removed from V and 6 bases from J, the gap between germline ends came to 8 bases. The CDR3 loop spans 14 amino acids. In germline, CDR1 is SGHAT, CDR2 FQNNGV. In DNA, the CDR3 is TGTGCCAGCAGCTTAGATCGGTCCCCCGGGGAGCTGTTTTTT. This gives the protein CASSLDRSPGELFF. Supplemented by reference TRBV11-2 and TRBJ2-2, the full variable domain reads EAGVAQSPRYKIIEKRQSVAFWCNPISGHATLYWYQQILGQGPKLLIQFQNNGVVDDSQLPKDRFSAERLKGVDSTLKIQPAKLEDSAVYLCASSLDRSPGELFFGEGSRLTVL.

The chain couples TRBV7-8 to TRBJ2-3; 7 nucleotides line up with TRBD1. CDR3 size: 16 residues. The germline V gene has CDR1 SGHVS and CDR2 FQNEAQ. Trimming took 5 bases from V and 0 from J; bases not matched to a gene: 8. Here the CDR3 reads CASSPYRGPSTDTQYF. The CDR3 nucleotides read TGTGCCAGCAGCCCTTACAGGGGACCTAGCACAGATACGCAGTATTTT. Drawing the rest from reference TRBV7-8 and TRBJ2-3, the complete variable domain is GAGVSQSPRYKVAKRGQDVALRCDPISGHVSLFWYQQALGQGPEFLTYFQNEAQLDKSGLPSDRFFAERPEGSVSTLKIQRTQQEDSAVYLCASSPYRGPSTDTQYFGPGTRLTVL.

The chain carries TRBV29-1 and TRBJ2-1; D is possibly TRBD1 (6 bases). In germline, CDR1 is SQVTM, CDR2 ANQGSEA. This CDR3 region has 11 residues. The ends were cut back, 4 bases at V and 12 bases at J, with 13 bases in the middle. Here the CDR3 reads CSVVVRGRQFF. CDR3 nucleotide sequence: TGCAGCGTTGTGGTCAGGGGCAGGCAGTTCTTC.

Here the CDR3 reads CASSYGAAYNSPLHF. CDR3 nucleotides: TGTGCCAGCAGTTACGGGGCAGCCTATAATTCACCCCTCCACTTT. This chain joins TRBV6-5 and TRBJ1-6, with a weak D call TRBD1 (5 bases). Trimming took off 2 bases at V and 2 bases at J, with 7 bases between the two ends. Germline CDR1 is MNHEY and CDR2 is SVGAGI. The CDR3 contains 15 residues.

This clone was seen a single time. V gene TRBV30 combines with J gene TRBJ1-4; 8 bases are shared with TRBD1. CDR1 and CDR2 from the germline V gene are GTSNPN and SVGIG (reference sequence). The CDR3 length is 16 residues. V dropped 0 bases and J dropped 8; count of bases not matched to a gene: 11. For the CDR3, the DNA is TGTGCCTGGAGTGTAGGGCAGGGGGCTGTGAGGGAAAAACTGTTTTTT. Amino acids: CAWSVGQGAVREKLFF.